The 10 T cell receptor beta chains below were found in one sample sequenced in a study of T cells in Graves' hyperthyroidism and ophthalmopathy. RNA transcripts served as the template for amplifying TCR beta CDR3 regions. Using the HTBI primer set, a first-round RT-PCR was run on the TCR CDR3. One entry per CDR3 protein, called by TCRdb with MiXCR from the multiplex PCR reads. Of fewer than 650,000 distinct CDR3 sequences in the sample, 14% to 15% were seen once. Material for sequencing was blood. The receptors shown here come from a woman aged 40 to 50 with Graves' ophthalmopathy.

This clonotype has a count of ten or more. V and J are TRBV6-2 or TRBV6-3 and TRBJ1-1; a weak D match, TRBD1 (5 bases). The CDR3 consists of 13 residues. The V end was cut by 5 bases, the J end by 7 bases, with 14 bases between. Germline V lookup: CDR1 MNHEY, CDR2 SVGEGT. CDR3 sequence: CASSMRTSIEAFF. CDR3 bases: TGTGCCAGCAGTATGAGGACAAGTATTGAAGCTTTCTTT.

The sample holds many counts of this clonotype. The chain has TRBV29-1 and TRBJ1-1; D call uncertain. The V gene's germline CDR1 is SQVTM and CDR2 ANQGSEA. The CDR3 sequence is 10 residues long. V lost 6 bases, J lost 3 bases, and 5 bases lay in between. DNA for the CDR3: TGCAGCGTCGGAGACACTGAAGCTTTCTTT. Amino acids: CSVGDTEAFF. The whole variable domain, filled in from reference TRBV29-1 and TRBJ1-1, reads SAVISQKPSRDICQRGTSLTIQCQVDSQVTMMFWYRQQPGQSLTLIATANQGSEATYESGFVIDKFPISRPNLTFSTLTVSNMSPEDSSIYLCSVGDTEAFFGQGTRLTVV.

This clonotype showed up many times. CDR3 sequence reads: CASSFRGVGELFF. The CDR3 DNA reads as TGTGCCAGCAGCTTCCGAGGGGTCGGGGAGCTGTTTTTT. V is TRBV11-3 and J is TRBJ2-2; D is perhaps TRBD1 or TRBD2 (5 bases each). V was trimmed by 3 bases and J by 7 bases, leaving 9 bases between them. The CDR3 consists of 13 residues. Germline CDR1 is SGHNT and CDR2 is YENEEA.

This clonotype was detected ten times or more. The CDR3 nucleotides read TGTGCCAGCAGTCCCGGGACAGCATCAGGAGAGACCCAGTACTTC. Translation gives CASSPGTASGETQYF. The chain combines TRBV28 with TRBJ2-5, with 7 bases matching TRBD1. The ends lost 5 bases at V and 4 bases at J; junction bases unmatched: 10. Germline V gene lookup returns CDR1 MDHEN and CDR2 SYDVKM. This CDR3 comprises 15 residues.

This clonotype was counted at least ten times. The chain uses TRBV20-1 and TRBJ2-5; tentative D call: TRBD2 (6 bases). Germline CDR1 is DFQATT and CDR2 is SNEGSKA (reference sequence). This CDR3 spans 13 amino acids. Trimming left V 5 bases short and J 1 base short, with 11 bases between. In nucleotides, the CDR3 is TGCAGTGCTGGGAGGACTCCCCAAGAGACCCAGTACTTC. This translates into CSAGRTPQETQYF.

In this sample, this clonotype turned up many times. The chain couples TRBV12-3 or TRBV12-4 to TRBJ1-5; the D gene is possibly TRBD1 (6 bases). Deletions cut 5 bases from V and 4 bases from J, with 12 bases between. The CDR3 length is 14 residues. CDR3 protein: CASSLRQENQPQHF. In DNA, the CDR3 is TGTGCCAGCAGTCTTCGACAGGAAAATCAGCCCCAGCATTTT.

The chain couples TRBV7-6 to TRBJ1-3, with D hard to call. The V end lost 5 bases, the J end lost 4 bases, and 21 bases lay between the germline ends. CDR3 size: 17 residues. CDR1 and CDR2 (germline): SGHVS, FNYEAQ. The CDR3 nucleotides are TGTGCCAGCAGCAACCCGTACACCCGATCGGTAGGAAACACCATATATTTT. Residues: CASSNPYTRSVGNTIYF.

The chain employs TRBV7-9 and TRBJ2-3; D gene ambiguous. Germline CDR1 is SEHNR and CDR2 is FQNEAQ (reference sequence). V lost 7 bases and J 2 bases, leaving 7 bases between the germline ends. The CDR3 sequence is 12 residues long. CDR3 residues: CASTLTTDTQYF. CDR3 in DNA: TGTGCCAGCACCCTGACCACAGATACGCAGTATTTT.

This clonotype was found many times. The rearrangement links TRBV29-1 to TRBJ1-2, with TRBD1 identical over 7 bases. This CDR3 is 13 amino acids long. Trimming at V came to 3 bases and at J to 4 bases, leaving 5 bases not matched to a gene. CDR1 and CDR2 (germline): SQVTM, ANQGSEA. CDR3 sequence reads: CSVDQGGSYGYTF. CDR3 bases: TGCAGCGTTGATCAGGGGGGCAGCTATGGCTACACCTTC.

In this sample, this clonotype turned up many times. The chain joins TRBV7-2 to TRBJ2-1; no definite D call. Per the germline V gene, CDR1 is SGHTA and CDR2 is FQGNSA. V was clipped by 1 base and J by 6 bases, with 4 bases between them. The CDR3 covers 12 residues. The CDR3 sequence is CASSLVGNEQFF. CDR3 DNA: TGTGCCAGCAGCTTAGTGGGCAATGAGCAGTTCTTC.